Listed below are T cell receptor beta chains from one sample, sequenced in a study of cytomegalovirus exposure and HLA in healthy donors. TCRdb's table, derived via immunoSEQ multiplex PCR, lists solely in-frame clones and lacks some. Of 130,000 to 150,000 clones in the sample, approximately 81% were seen once. The sequenced sample consisted of PBMCs. These receptors all come from a boy between 2 and 10 years old in good health and CMV-seronegative. Both conserved end residues are part of each CDR3. Fields, in order: V gene, J gene, D gene, clone size, CDR3 DNA, CDR3 protein. D genes are given only for firm matches. Only part of the rows carry a size: once, few, many, or a class if the clone is expanded.

>TRBV18|TRBJ2-1|.|.
TGTGCCAGCTCACCACCGGGAACGGGAGTAGGAAATGAGCAGTTCTTC
CASSPPGTGVGNEQFF
>TRBV7-2|TRBJ2-7|TRBD2|.
TGTGCCAGCAGCCCCGGGACTAGCTACGAGCAGTACTTC
CASSPGTSYEQYF
>TRBV4-2|TRBJ2-2|.|.
TGTGCCAGCAGCCAAGCTGTGCAGGGGACCGGAAAAAACACCGGGGAGCTGTTTTTT
CASSQAVQGTGKNTGELFF
>TRBV6-5|TRBJ2-6|.|.
TGTGCCAGCAGTTTCACAGGAAGCTCTGGGGCCAACGTCCTGACTTTC
CASSFTGSSGANVLTF
>TRBV7-9|TRBJ2-7|TRBD1|.
TGTGCCAGCACCTGGACAGGGCTATCCTACGAGCAGTACTTC
CASTWTGLSYEQYF
>TRBV27|TRBJ1-5|TRBD1|.
TGTGCCAGCAGTCCATCCGGGACAGGCTATCAGCCCCAGCATTTT
CASSPSGTGYQPQHF
>TRBV7-2|TRBJ1-1|.|.
TGTGCCAGCAGCCAGCGGTTGCCCGGCATGAACACTGAAGCTTTCTTT
CASSQRLPGMNTEAFF
>TRBV27|TRBJ2-3|TRBD2|few
TGTGCCAGCAGCGGGGGGGGAGGCACAGATACGCAGTATTTT
CASSGGGGTDTQYF
>TRBV28|TRBJ1-1|.|.
.
CASSSSGLLMNTEAFF
>TRBV4-2|TRBJ2-5|TRBD2|.
TGTGCCAGCAGCCAAGATAGGTCTAGCGGGGTAGGGGCCCAGTACTTC
CASSQDRSSGVGAQYF
>TRBV18|TRBJ1-1|.|.
TGTGCCAGCTCACCGGAGAAGACCGGGACAATGAACACTGAAGCTTTCTTT
CASSPEKTGTMNTEAFF
>TRBV7-2|TRBJ2-1|TRBD2|.
TGTGCCAGCAGCGAAAGACTAGCGGGAGCCTACAATGAGCAGTTCTTC
CASSERLAGAYNEQFF